A single T cell receptor beta chain is shown here with its context. The antigen remains unidentified. CDR3 length equals 18 residues. V shed 4 bases, J shed 2 bases, and the junction held 12 bases outside the gene matches. Germline V CDR1 and CDR2: MGHRA, YSYEKL. Cells were stimulated nonspecifically with anti-CD3/anti-CD28 magnetic beads. Responding CD4+ T cells were sorted by upregulation of both CD40 ligand and CD69. Plasma HIV-1 RNA stayed below 50 copies/mL for at least 4 years. The source of the sample is a study of persistence of HIV-infected CD4 T cells. Sequencing used immunoSEQ version 4 in survey mode. Repertoires were generated with immunoSEQ multiplex PCR, while TCRdb's copy carries only in-frame clones and drops some. The data hold about 43,000 clones, with around 92% observed a single time. General study points: Compared with CD3/CD28-stimulated cells, CMV- and Gag-responding cells showed lower TCRbeta richness.

The chain couples TRBV4-1 to TRBJ1-4; 8 nucleotides match TRBD1. Sequencing was performed on CD4+ T cells sorted from PBMCs after roughly 18-hour stimulation, taken from a patient who received antiretroviral therapy. The clonotype originates from an adult man with HIV who was CMV-seropositive. The CDR3 loop is CASSLQIIRDRTNEKLFF. The CDR3 bases are TGCGCCAGCAGCCTTCAAATAATCCGGGACAGGACTAATGAAAAACTGTTTTTT.